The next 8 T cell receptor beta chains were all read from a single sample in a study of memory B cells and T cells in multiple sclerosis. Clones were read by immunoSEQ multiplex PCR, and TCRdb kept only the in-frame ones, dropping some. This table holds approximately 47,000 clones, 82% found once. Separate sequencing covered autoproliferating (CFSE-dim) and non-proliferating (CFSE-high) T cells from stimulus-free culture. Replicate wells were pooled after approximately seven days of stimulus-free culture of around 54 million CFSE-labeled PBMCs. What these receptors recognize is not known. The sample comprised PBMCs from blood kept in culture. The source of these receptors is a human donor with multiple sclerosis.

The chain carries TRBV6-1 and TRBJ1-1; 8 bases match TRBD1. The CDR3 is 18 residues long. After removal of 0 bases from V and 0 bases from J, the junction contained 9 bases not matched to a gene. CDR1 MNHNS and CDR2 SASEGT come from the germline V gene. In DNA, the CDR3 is TGTGCCAGCAGTGAAGCGAGACCAAAGACAGGGGTGAACACTGAAGCTTTCTTT. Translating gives CASSEARPKTGVNTEAFF.

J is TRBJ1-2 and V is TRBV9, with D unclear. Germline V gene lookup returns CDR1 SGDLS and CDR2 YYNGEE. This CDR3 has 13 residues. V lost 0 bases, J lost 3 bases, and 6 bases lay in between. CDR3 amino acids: CASSVDSYYGYTF. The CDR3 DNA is TGTGCCAGCAGCGTAGATTCATACTATGGCTACACCTTC. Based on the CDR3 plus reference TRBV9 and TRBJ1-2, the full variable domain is DSGVTQTPKHLITATGQRVTLRCSPRSGDLSVYWYQQSLDQGLQFLIQYYNGEERAKGNILERFSAQQFPDLHSELNLSSLELGDSALYFCASSVDSYYGYTFGSGTRLTVV.

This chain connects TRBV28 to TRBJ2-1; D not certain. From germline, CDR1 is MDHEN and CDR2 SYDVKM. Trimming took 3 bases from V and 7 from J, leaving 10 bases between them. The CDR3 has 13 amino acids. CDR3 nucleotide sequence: TGTGCCAGCAGTTTCCTCCAGAGGAATGAGCAGTTCTTC. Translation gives CASSFLQRNEQFF. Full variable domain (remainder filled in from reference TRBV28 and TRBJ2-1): DVKVTQSSRYLVKRTGEKVFLECVQDMDHENMFWYRQDPGLGLRLIYFSYDVKMKEKGDIPEGYSVSREKKERFSLILESASTNQTSMYLCASSFLQRNEQFFGPGTRLTVL.

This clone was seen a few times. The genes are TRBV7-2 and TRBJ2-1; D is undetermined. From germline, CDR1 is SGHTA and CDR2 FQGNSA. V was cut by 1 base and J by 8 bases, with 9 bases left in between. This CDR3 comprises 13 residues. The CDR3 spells CASSLESNHEQFF. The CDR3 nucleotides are TGTGCCAGCAGCTTAGAATCCAACCATGAGCAGTTCTTC.

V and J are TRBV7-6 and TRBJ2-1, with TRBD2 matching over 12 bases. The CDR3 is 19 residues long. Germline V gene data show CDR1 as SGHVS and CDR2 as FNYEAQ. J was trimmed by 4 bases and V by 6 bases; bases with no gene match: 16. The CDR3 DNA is TGTGCCAGCAGGGCATCCCTTAAGCTAGCGGGGGGGCGGTACAATGAGCAGTTCTTC. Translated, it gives CASRASLKLAGGRYNEQFF.

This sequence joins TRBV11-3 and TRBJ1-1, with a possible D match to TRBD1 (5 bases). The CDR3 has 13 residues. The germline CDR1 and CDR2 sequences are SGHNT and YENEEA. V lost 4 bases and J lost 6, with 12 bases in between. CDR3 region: CASSSRGEAEAFF. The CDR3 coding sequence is TGTGCCAGCAGCTCCCGAGGGGAAGCTGAAGCTTTCTTT.

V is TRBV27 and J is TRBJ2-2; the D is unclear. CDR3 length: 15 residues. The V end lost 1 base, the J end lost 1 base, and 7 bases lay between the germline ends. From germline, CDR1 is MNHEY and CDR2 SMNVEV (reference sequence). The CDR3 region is CASSLFSVNTGELFF. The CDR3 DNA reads TGTGCCAGCAGTTTATTCTCCGTGAACACCGGGGAGCTGTTTTTT.

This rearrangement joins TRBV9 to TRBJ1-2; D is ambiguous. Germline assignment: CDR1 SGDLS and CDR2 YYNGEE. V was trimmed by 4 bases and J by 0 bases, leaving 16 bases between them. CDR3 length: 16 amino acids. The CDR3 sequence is CASSIPHAGANYGYTF. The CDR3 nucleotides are TGTGCCAGCAGCATACCCCATGCCGGGGCTAACTATGGCTACACCTTC.